This T cell receptor (beta chain) was sequenced in a study of T cells in Graves' hyperthyroidism and ophthalmopathy. Study as a whole: Any treatment followed the collection of peripheral blood at initial diagnosis.

RNA transcripts gave rise to amplified TCR beta CDR3 regions. The study used the HTBI primer set for a first-round RT-PCR of the TCR CDR3. One entry per CDR3 protein, called by TCRdb with MiXCR from the multiplex PCR reads. The sample records hundreds of thousands of distinct CDR3 sequences, around a sixth being singletons. From germline, CDR1 is ENHRY and CDR2 SYGVKD. V was cut by 6 bases and J by 3 bases, with 14 bases left in between. The length of the CDR3 is 14 residues. Exclusion of patients followed from uncontrolled infection, other autoimmune disease, pregnancy or lactation. Blood was sampled at initial diagnosis of hyperthyroidism, prior to onset of any ophthalmopathy symptoms.

Material for sequencing was blood. The sequence was collected from a woman between 45 and 65 years old with Graves' hyperthyroidism that later progressed to Graves' ophthalmopathy. The J gene is TRBJ2-5, the V gene TRBV10-3; weak D call: TRBD1 (6 bases). This chain's CDR3 is CAISGTRTEETQYF. CDR3 DNA sequence: TGTGCCATCAGCGGGACACGGACCGAAGAGACCCAGTACTTC.